A single sample gave rise to the 15 T cell receptor beta chains below, sequenced in a study of molecular identifiers for immune sequencing clone quantification. TCRdb ran MiXCR on the PCR reads and lists one entry per CDR3 protein. The sample yields roughly 97,000 distinct CDR3 sequences, 24% seen once. The sequencing input was naive CD8+ T cells from blood, with Jurkat cell RNA spiked in. The subset is: FACS-sorted CD8+CD4-CCR7+CD45RA+ naive T cells. The receptors here all came from a human donor in good health. Some libraries in this study had Jurkat cell RNA spiked in.

This clonotype was counted ten times or more. This chain links TRBV18 with TRBJ2-7; 10 bases fit TRBD1. There are 17 residues in the CDR3. In germline, CDR1 is KGHSH, CDR2 LQKENI. With V trimmed by 5 bases and J by 2 bases, 12 bases remained unmatched. CDR3 coding DNA: TGTGCCAGCTCAAATAAACCGGGACAGGGGTCGACCTACGAGCAGTACTTC. As protein: CASSNKPGQGSTYEQYF.

The rearrangement links TRBV3-1 to TRBJ2-7; D is uncertain. Trimming cost V 5 bases and J 2 bases, with 10 bases left between them. CDR3 length: 13 residues. Germline CDR1 is LGHDT and CDR2 is YNNKEL (reference sequence). The CDR3 region has the DNA TGTGCCAGCAGCGCCGCTGAAACCTACGAGCAGTACTTC. Translated: CASSAAETYEQYF.

This chain joins TRBV30 and TRBJ2-1, with 7 bases that match TRBD1. The CDR3 sequence is 15 residues long. CDR1 is GTSNPN, CDR2 SVGIG, per germline (reference sequence). V shed 0 bases and J 0 bases; nucleotides not matched to a gene: 2. CDR3 residues: CAWSVNRGSYNEQFF. CDR3 bases: TGTGCCTGGAGTGTAAACAGGGGCTCCTACAATGAGCAGTTCTTC.

There are many counts of this clonotype. V gene TRBV20-1 combines with J gene TRBJ2-2; no clear D gene. CDR3 size: 10 residues. Trimming removed 1 base from V and 7 bases from J, with 1 base in between. Germline V gives CDR1 DFQATT, CDR2 SNEGSKA (reference sequence). CDR3 in amino acids: CSARGGELFF. In DNA form, the CDR3 reads TGCAGTGCTAGAGGCGGGGAGCTGTTTTTT.

This clonotype was counted at least ten times. CDR3 sequence reads: CASSYSLGLAPNTGELFF. The CDR3 region has the DNA TGTGCCAGCAGTTACTCGTTGGGACTAGCCCCTAACACCGGGGAGCTGTTTTTT. This chain links TRBV6-2 or TRBV6-3 with TRBJ2-2, with TRBD2 matching over 9 bases. The CDR3 is made up of 18 amino acids. Germline CDR1 reads MNHEY; CDR2 reads SVGEGT. V lost 0 bases, J lost 2 bases, and 7 bases stayed unmatched.

In regard to this clonotype: This may come from a read error, since a much larger clone is one base off. The chain employs TRBV5-3 and TRBJ2-7, with a possible D match to TRBD1 (6 bases). TRBV5-3 is known as an ORF, though its function is uncertain. The CDR3 spans 15 residues. Trimming cost V 10 bases and J 3 bases, with 23 bases left between them. CDR3 bases: TGTGCCGGCAGCCGGTTGTCAGGGGAGAGCTACGAGCAGTACTTC. Translation gives CAGSRLSGESYEQYF.

The chain recombines TRBV4-1 with TRBJ2-2; D gene unclear. Per the germline V gene, CDR1 is MGHRA and CDR2 is YSYEKL. The CDR3 is made up of 13 amino acids. Trimming shortened V by 1 base and J by 8 bases, and 8 bases separated the two germline ends. The DNA for the CDR3 is TGCGCCAGCAGCCAAGCAATCGGGGGGGAGCTGTTTTTT. Residues: CASSQAIGGELFF.

On this clonotype itself: A read error may explain this, as a much larger clone is one base away. V and J are TRBV20-1 and TRBJ2-2; 12 nucleotides align to TRBD1. Per the germline V gene, CDR1 is DFQATT and CDR2 is SNEGSKA (reference sequence). The CDR3 runs to 18 residues. CDR3 sequence: CSANQAGTGGLGTGGLFF. For the CDR3, the DNA is TGCAGTGCTAACCAGGCCGGGACAGGGGGCTTGGGCACCGGGGGGCTGTTTTTT.

This clonotype has ten or more counts. The genes are TRBV5-8 and TRBJ2-5, with D uncertain. Germline CDR1 reads SGHTS; CDR2 reads YDEGEE. V was cut by 0 bases and J by 2 bases, with 2 bases left in between. The CDR3 sequence is 12 residues long. The CDR3, as DNA: TGTGCCAGCAGCTTGGTGCAAGAGACCCAGTACTTC. It specifies CASSLVQETQYF.

The rearrangement uses TRBV29-1 and TRBJ2-1; D might be TRBD2 (5 bases). V lost 3 bases and J 3 bases, leaving 12 bases between the germline ends. This CDR3 has 14 residues. Germline-derived CDR1 and CDR2 are SQVTM and ANQGSEA. The CDR3 protein is CSVDSGSGYNEQFF. CDR3 nucleotide sequence: TGCAGCGTTGACAGTGGGAGCGGCTACAATGAGCAGTTCTTC.

In this sample, this clonotype turned up many times. CDR3 residues: CASSEWGIESPLHF. The CDR3 coding sequence is TGTGCCAGCAGTGAATGGGGAATTGAGTCACCCCTCCACTTT. The V and J genes are TRBV6-1 and TRBJ1-6; D remains unclear. V lost 2 bases to trimming and J lost 10 bases, with 12 bases between them. Per germline, CDR1 MNHNS and CDR2 SASEGT. The CDR3 runs 14 residues.

This clonotype was counted only a few times. The gene calls are TRBV19 and TRBJ2-7, with 7 positions matching TRBD1. CDR3 length: 17 amino acids. Trimming cost V 5 bases and J 2 bases; bases outside gene matches: 15. CDR1 is LNHDA and CDR2 is SQIVND in the germline V gene (reference sequence). As DNA, the CDR3 is TGTGCCAGTAGTCATAGGGACCTGGTACAGGGGACCTACGAGCAGTACTTC. The encoded protein is CASSHRDLVQGTYEQYF.

The genes are TRBV20-1 and TRBJ2-7, with unresolved D. The length of the CDR3 is 12 residues. Per the germline V gene, CDR1 is DFQATT and CDR2 is SNEGSKA (reference sequence). Trimming took off 3 bases at V and 1 base at J, with 7 bases between the two ends. The CDR3: CSARDLSYEQYF. Written as DNA, the CDR3 is TGCAGTGCTAGGGACCTTTCCTACGAGCAGTACTTC.

Note on this clonotype: This CDR3 is missing its conserved last phenylalanine or tryptophan, likely due to a read error. The genes are TRBV6-2 or TRBV6-3 and TRBJ2-7; 11 nucleotides align to TRBD2. V lost 0 bases to trimming and J lost 5 bases; unmatched junction nucleotides: 15. The germline V gene has CDR1 MNHEY and CDR2 SVGEGT. This CDR3 has 19 amino acids. The CDR3 reads CASSYSNPRISGREDEQYS. Here the CDR3 DNA reads TGTGCCAGCAGTTACTCGAATCCCCGAATTAGCGGGAGGGAGGACGAGCAGTACTCC.

V gene TRBV4-3 combines with J gene TRBJ2-7, with D perhaps TRBD1 (6 bases). This CDR3 spans 14 amino acids. CDR1 is LGHNA and CDR2 is YSLEER in the germline V gene. With 0 bases removed from V and 2 bases from J, the gap between germline ends came to 8 bases. CDR3 in amino acids: CASSQDWGPYEQYF. CDR3 DNA: TGCGCCAGCAGCCAAGACTGGGGGCCCTACGAGCAGTACTTC.